Included here is one TCR beta chain sequence, with context. Antigen unknown. Treatment specified: oral pan-JAK inhibitor, 5-10 mg twice daily. Germline CDR1 is SGDLS and CDR2 is YYNGEE. V was pared by 1 base and J by 0 bases, with 10 bases between. The CDR3 has 16 amino acids. This specimen comes from a study of CD8+ T cells in alopecia areata. Findings of the study overall: Scalp clonality and expanded CD8+ clones among the top 100 were significantly decreased by tofacitinib. An increase in clonality over normal scalp was evident in lesional scalp, especially alopecia totalis/universalis.

The sequencing template was cDNA reverse transcribed from extracted RNA. The protocol was immunoSEQ multiplex PCR, while the TCRdb copy is restricted to in-frame clones and leaves out a portion. This sample has more than 90,000 clones, with under 70% found just once. This chain links TRBV9 with TRBJ2-2; D not resolved. Source: CD8+ T cells sorted from blood, taken at week 4, from a patient treated with tofacitinib. The source of this sequence is a human donor with alopecia areata. CDR3 sequence reads: CASSVTDSPNTGELFF. The CDR3 DNA follows: TGTGCCAGCAGCGTAACAGATAGCCCGAACACCGGGGAGCTGTTTTTT.